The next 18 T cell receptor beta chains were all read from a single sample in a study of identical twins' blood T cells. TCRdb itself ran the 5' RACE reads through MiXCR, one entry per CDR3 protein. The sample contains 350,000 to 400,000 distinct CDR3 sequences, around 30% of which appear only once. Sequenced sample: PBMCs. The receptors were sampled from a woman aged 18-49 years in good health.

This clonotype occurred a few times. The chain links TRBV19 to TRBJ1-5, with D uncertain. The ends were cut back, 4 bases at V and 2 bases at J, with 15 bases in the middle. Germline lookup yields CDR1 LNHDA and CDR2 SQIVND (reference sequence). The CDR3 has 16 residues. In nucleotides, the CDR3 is TGTGCCAGTAGTACCGGACGCCCGGAGGGCAATCAGCCCCAGCATTTT. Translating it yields CASSTGRPEGNQPQHF. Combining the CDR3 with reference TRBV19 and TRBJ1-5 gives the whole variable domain DGGITQSPKYLFRKEGQNVTLSCEQNLNHDAMYWYRQDPGQGLRLIYYSQIVNDFQKGDIAEGYSVSREKKESFPLTVTSAQKNPTAFYLCASSTGRPEGNQPQHFGDGTRLSIL.

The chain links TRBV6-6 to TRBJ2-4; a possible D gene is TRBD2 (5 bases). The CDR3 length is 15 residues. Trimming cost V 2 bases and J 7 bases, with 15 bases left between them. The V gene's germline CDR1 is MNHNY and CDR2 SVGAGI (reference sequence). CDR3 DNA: TGTGCCAGCAGTTACGATGGGGAGCACGTGAACATTCAGTACTTC. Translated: CASSYDGEHVNIQYF.

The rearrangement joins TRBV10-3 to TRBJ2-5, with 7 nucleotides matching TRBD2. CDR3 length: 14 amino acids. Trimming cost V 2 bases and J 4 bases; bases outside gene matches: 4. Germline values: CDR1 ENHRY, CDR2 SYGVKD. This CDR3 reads CAISEGGSGETQYF. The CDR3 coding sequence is TGTGCCATCAGTGAGGGCGGGAGTGGAGAGACCCAGTACTTC.

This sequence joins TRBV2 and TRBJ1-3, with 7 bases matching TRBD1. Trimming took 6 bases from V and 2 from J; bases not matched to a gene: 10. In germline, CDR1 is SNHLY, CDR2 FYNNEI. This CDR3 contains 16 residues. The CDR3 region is CASRHPDRNAGNTIYF. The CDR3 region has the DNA TGTGCCAGCAGACACCCGGACAGGAACGCTGGAAACACCATATATTTT.

The CDR3 protein is CASSSIQGKGEKLFF. The CDR3 bases are TGTGCCAGCAGTTCCATTCAGGGGAAGGGTGAAAAACTGTTTTTT. The genes are TRBV28 and TRBJ1-4; possible D gene TRBD1, 6 bases. Per germline, CDR1 MDHEN and CDR2 SYDVKM. V lost 4 bases to trimming and J lost 7 bases, with 16 bases between them. CDR3 length: 15 residues. Full variable domain (outside the CDR3, taken from reference TRBV28 and TRBJ1-4): DVKVTQSSRYLVKRTGEKVFLECVQDMDHENMFWYRQDPGLGLRLIYFSYDVKMKEKGDIPEGYSVSREKKERFSLILESASTNQTSMYLCASSSIQGKGEKLFFGSGTQLSVL.

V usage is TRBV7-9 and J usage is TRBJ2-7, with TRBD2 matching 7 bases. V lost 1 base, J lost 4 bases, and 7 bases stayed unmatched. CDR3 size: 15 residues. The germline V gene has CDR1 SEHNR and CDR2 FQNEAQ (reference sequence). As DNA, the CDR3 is TGTGCCAGCAGCTTAGGGGCTAGCGGTCCTTACGAGCAGTACTTC. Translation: CASSLGASGPYEQYF.

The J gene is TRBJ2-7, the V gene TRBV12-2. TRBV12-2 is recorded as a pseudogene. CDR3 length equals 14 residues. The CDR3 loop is CASRPSGRAYEQYF. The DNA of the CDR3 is TGTGCAAGTCGCCCAAGCGGGAGGGCCTACGAGCAGTACTTC.

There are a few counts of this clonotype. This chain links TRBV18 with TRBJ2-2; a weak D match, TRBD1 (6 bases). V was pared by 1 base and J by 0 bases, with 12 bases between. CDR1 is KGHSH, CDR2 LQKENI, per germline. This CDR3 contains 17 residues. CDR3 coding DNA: TGTGCCAGCTCACCACTCCGAGGGGGTGCGAACACCGGGGAGCTGTTTTTT. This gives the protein CASSPLRGGANTGELFF.

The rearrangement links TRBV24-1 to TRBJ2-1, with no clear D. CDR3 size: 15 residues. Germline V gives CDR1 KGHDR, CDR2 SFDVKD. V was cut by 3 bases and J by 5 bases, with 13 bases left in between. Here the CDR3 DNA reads TGTGCCACCAGTGATCCCAGGACCGGAGACAATGAGCAGTTCTTC. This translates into CATSDPRTGDNEQFF.

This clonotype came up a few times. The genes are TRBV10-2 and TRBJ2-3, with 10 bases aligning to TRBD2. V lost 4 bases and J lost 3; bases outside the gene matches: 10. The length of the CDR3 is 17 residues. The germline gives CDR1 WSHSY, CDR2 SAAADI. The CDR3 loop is CASSVFLAGGETDTQYF. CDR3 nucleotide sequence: TGCGCCAGCAGTGTTTTTTTAGCGGGAGGAGAGACAGATACGCAGTATTTT.

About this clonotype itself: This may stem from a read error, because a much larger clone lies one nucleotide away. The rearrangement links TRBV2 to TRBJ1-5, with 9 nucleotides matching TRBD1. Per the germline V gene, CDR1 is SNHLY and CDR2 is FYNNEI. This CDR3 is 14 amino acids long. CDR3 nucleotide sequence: TGTGCCGGCAGTTGGACAGGGGGCAATCAGCCCCAGCATTTT. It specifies CAGSWTGGNQPQHF.

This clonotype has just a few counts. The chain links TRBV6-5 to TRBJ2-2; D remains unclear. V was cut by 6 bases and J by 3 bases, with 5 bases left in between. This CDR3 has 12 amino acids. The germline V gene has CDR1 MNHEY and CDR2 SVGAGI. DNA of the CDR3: TGTGCCAGCAGAGACTACACCGGGGAGCTGTTTTTT. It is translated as CASRDYTGELFF.

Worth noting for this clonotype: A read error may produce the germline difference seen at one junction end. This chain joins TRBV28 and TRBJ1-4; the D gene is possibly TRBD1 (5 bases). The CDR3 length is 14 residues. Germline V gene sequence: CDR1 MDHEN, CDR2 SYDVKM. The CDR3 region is CASSEGRRNGKLFF. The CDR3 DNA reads TGTGCCAGCAGTGAGGGACGGCGTAATGGAAAACTGTTTTTT.

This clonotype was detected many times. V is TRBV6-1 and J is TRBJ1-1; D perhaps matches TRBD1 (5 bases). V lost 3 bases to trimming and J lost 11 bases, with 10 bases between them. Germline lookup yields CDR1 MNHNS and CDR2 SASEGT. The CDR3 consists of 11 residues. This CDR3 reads CASSDQGGAFF. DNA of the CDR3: TGTGCCAGCAGTGATCAGGGTGGGGCTTTCTTT.

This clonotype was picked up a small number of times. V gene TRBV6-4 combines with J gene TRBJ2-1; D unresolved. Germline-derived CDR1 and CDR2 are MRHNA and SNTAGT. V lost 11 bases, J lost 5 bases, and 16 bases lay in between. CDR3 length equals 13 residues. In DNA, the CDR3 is TGTGCCCCACTACCTTTCCCCCACAATGAGCAGTTCTTC. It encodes CAPLPFPHNEQFF.

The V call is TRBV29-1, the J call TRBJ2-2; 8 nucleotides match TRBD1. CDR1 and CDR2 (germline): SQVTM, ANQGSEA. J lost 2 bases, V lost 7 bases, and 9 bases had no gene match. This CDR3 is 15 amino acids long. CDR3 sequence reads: CSGVIDRGNTGELFF. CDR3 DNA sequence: TGCAGCGGCGTCATTGACAGGGGAAACACCGGGGAGCTGTTTTTT.

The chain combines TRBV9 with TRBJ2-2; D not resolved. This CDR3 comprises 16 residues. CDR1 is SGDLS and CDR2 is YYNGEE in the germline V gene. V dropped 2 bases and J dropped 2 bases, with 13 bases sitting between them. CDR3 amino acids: CASSVTGGINTGELFF. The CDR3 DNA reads TGTGCCAGCAGCGTTACTGGCGGCATAAACACCGGGGAGCTGTTTTTT.

The CDR3 DNA reads as TGCAGCGTTGAAGCCCTGGGAACAACCAACCTCCGCTACACCTTC. Protein: CSVEALGTTNLRYTF. This rearrangement joins TRBV29-1 to TRBJ1-2; D is undetermined. V was pared by 1 base and J by 9 bases, with 21 bases between. This CDR3 contains 15 residues. The germline V gene encodes CDR1 SQVTM and CDR2 ANQGSEA. Full variable domain (rest looked up from reference TRBV29-1 and TRBJ1-2): SAVISQKPSRDICQRGTSLTIQCQVDSQVTMMFWYRQQPGQSLTLIATANQGSEATYESGFVIDKFPISRPNLTFSTLTVSNMSPEDSSIYLCSVEALGTTNLRYTFGSGTRLTVV.